The TCR beta chain under discussion was sequenced for a study of blood T cell repertoires in COVID-19. Sequenced by immunoSEQ multiplex PCR; TCRdb stores in-frame clones only, minus some. Of roughly 50,000 clones in the sample, approximately 79% were seen once. CDR1 is SGHTA, CDR2 FQGNSA, per germline. The CDR3 consists of 15 residues. The trim removed 5 bases at V and 2 bases at J, leaving 4 bases unmatched. This clone was seen only a few times. The V and J genes are TRBV7-2 and TRBJ1-3, with TRBD1 identical over 9 bases. This receptor was identified in a man between 60 and 70 years old with acute or convalescent COVID-19. The sequenced material came from peripheral blood. In DNA form, the CDR3 reads TGTGCCAGCAGCCCACAGGGGGCAGCTGGAAACACCATATATTTT. It yields the protein CASSPQGAAGNTIYF.